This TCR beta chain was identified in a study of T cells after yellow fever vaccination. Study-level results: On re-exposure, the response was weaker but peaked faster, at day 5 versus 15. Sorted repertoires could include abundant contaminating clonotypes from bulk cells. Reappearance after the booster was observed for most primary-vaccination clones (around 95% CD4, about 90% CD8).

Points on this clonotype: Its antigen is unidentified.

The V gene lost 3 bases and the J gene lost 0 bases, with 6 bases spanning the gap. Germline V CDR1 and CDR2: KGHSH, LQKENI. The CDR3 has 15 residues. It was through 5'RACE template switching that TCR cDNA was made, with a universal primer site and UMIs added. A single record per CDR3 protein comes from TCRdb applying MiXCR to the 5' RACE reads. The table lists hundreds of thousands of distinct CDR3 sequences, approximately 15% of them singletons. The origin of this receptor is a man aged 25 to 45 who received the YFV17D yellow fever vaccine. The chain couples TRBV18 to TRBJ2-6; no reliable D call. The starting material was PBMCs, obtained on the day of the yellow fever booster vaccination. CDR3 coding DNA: TGTGCCAGCTCACCTCCCCGCTCTGGGGCCAACGTCCTGACTTTC. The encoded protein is CASSPPRSGANVLTF.